The source of this T cell receptor (beta chain) is a study of identifying expanded T cells in peripheral blood. The assay was immunoSEQ multiplex PCR, and TCRdb's table has in-frame clones only and misses some. The sample includes some 80,000 clones, approximately 90% of them seen just once. This clonotype was obtained from a person aged 18-70 years in good health. The source material was blood.

Here the CDR3 reads CASSRTGNGRDRNNYGYTF. For the CDR3, the DNA is TGTGCCAGCAGTCGCACCGGCAACGGAAGAGACAGGAATAACTATGGCTACACCTTC. This chain connects TRBV27 to TRBJ1-2; D might be TRBD1 (6 bases). With 5 bases removed from V and 1 base from J, the gap between germline ends came to 26 bases. The CDR3 is 19 residues long. Germline V gene lookup returns CDR1 MNHEY and CDR2 SMNVEV (reference sequence).